The rows below give T cell receptor beta chains drawn from one sample of a study of blood T cell repertoires in COVID-19. TCRdb's copy holds only in-frame clones and misses some; the assay was immunoSEQ multiplex PCR. The table has fewer than 300,000 clones, about nine tenths seen once; the top ten hold 15%. Sequencing used PBMCs or T cells enriched from blood (not recorded which). These receptors were collected from a man between 18 and 35 years old who had recovered from COVID-19. CDR3s include the opening cysteine and the closing phenylalanine or tryptophan. The order of the fields is J gene, clone size, D gene, V gene, CDR3 DNA, CDR3 protein. The D gene is left open where the match is weak. Size values are once, few and many counts, or a class for expanded clones, and some rows have none.

TRBJ2-7	.	.	TRBV18	TGTGCCAGCTCACCACCGAATACAGGTAGCTACGAGCAGTACTTC	CASSPPNTGSYEQYF
TRBJ2-7	once	TRBD1	TRBV5-5	TGTGCCAGCAGCCGGGGACAGGTTAACACCTACGAGCAGTACTTC	CASSRGQVNTYEQYF
TRBJ1-1	once	.	TRBV6-5	TGTGCCAGCAGCCAAGTAGCGGGGGGCTACACTGAAGCTTTCTTT	CASSQVAGGYTEAFF
TRBJ1-1	.	.	TRBV5-1	TGCGCCAGCAGCTTGGTAGGGGTAGACACTGAAGCTTTCTTT	CASSLVGVDTEAFF
TRBJ2-1	.	TRBD2	TRBV4-1	TGCGCCAGCAGCCAGCTAGCGGGAGGTTCCTACAATGAGCAGTTCTTC	CASSQLAGGSYNEQFF
TRBJ2-1	few	TRBD2	TRBV7-7	TGTGCTAGCAGCTCTGGGACTAGCGGGAGCTACAATGAGCAGTTCTTC	CASSSGTSGSYNEQFF
TRBJ2-7	.	TRBD2	TRBV7-9	TGTGCCAGCAGCTCCCCACTAGCGGCTGTCTACGAGCAGTACTTC	CASSSPLAAVYEQYF
TRBJ2-5	.	.	TRBV12-3/TRBV12-4	TGTGCCAGCAGTCTTTACAGCGAGACCCAGTACTTC	CASSLYSETQYF
TRBJ1-5	.	TRBD1	TRBV19	TGTGCCAGCCGGGACAGGGTGCGTTCCGGCAATCAGCCCCAGCATTTT	CASRDRVRSGNQPQHF
TRBJ1-2	few	TRBD1	TRBV5-1	TGCGCCAGCAGCTTGGGGGGACAGGAGAACTATGGCTACACCTTC	CASSLGGQENYGYTF
TRBJ2-4	.	.	TRBV5-4	TGTGCCAGCAGCTTGGGGGGCGCGGAGCTAGCCAAAAACATTCAGTACTTC	CASSLGGAELAKNIQYF
TRBJ2-1	once	.	TRBV18	TGTGCCAGCTCACATAACGTTCAGGGGAGCTCCTACAATGAGCAGTTCTTC	CASSHNVQGSSYNEQFF
TRBJ1-1	.	TRBD1	TRBV4-1	TGCGCCAGCAGCCCCAGGGGGAGCACTGAAGCTTTCTTT	CASSPRGSTEAFF
TRBJ1-5	.	TRBD1	TRBV28	TGTGCCAGCAGTCGCTTATCAGGGGGACAGCCCCAGCATTTT	CASSRLSGGQPQHF
TRBJ2-5	.	TRBD2	TRBV3-1/TRBV3-2	TGTGCCAGCAGCCAAGAGCTAGCGGGGGGTGAAGAGACCCAGTACTTC	CASSQELAGGEETQYF
TRBJ2-7	.	.	TRBV2	TGTGCCAGCAATGGGGACACTTCCTACGAGCAGTACTTC	CASNGDTSYEQYF
TRBJ2-3	.	TRBD2	TRBV18	TGTGCCAGCTCACCGACTAGCGGGGGAGATACGCAGTATTTT	CASSPTSGGDTQYF
TRBJ1-1	.	TRBD1	TRBV5-1	TGCGCCAGCAGCCTGGGACAGGGGTTCACTGAAGCTTTCTTT	CASSLGQGFTEAFF
TRBJ2-3	.	.	TRBV19	TGTGCCAGTAGCCTACAACCGGGACTGGTGGCGACAGATACGCAGTATTTT	CASSLQPGLVATDTQYF
TRBJ2-2	.	.	TRBV27	TGTGCCAGCAGTTTACGTGGACTCGGGGTCGGGGAGCTGTTTTTT	CASSLRGLGVGELFF
TRBJ1-6	.	.	TRBV7-8	TGTGCCAGCAGCTTCATCGTCTCAAGTCAGGACAGCAATAATTCACCCCTCCACTTT	CASSFIVSSQDSNNSPLHF
TRBJ2-5	.	.	TRBV7-9	TGTGCCAGCAGCAGAAAGAGCGGCCAAGAGACCCAGTACTTC	CASSRKSGQETQYF
TRBJ2-1	.	.	TRBV6-6	TGTGCCAGCAGTCCCCTTACGGTGGGCTCGCAGTTCTTC	CASSPLTVGSQFF
TRBJ2-3	.	TRBD1	TRBV5-1	TGCGCCAGCAGCAACAAGGGGGCTGGCGGATTTAGCACAGATACGCAGTATTTT	CASSNKGAGGFSTDTQYF
TRBJ1-2	few	.	TRBV2	TGTGCCAGCAGTCGATCAACAGGGTCATATGGCTACACCTTC	CASSRSTGSYGYTF
TRBJ1-6	.	.	TRBV6-1	TGTGCCAGCAGTGCCCTATTGGTGCGCACTAATTCACCCCTCCACTTT	CASSALLVRTNSPLHF
TRBJ1-3	.	.	TRBV15	TGTGCCACCAGCAGAGTAGGGGGGGCTGGAAACACCATATATTTT	CATSRVGGAGNTIYF
TRBJ2-7	.	.	TRBV5-1	TGCGCCAGCAGCTTGCGCCAGTCAGCCTACGAGCAGTACTTC	CASSLRQSAYEQYF
TRBJ2-7	.	TRBD2	TRBV11-2	TGTGCCAGCAGCGCTACACTAGCGGGAGGGCCGGGCGAGCAGTACTTC	CASSATLAGGPGEQYF
TRBJ1-4	.	TRBD1	TRBV29-1	TGCAGCGTTGAGGGACAGGGGGCGGAAAAACTGTTTTTT	CSVEGQGAEKLFF
TRBJ1-3	.	.	TRBV30	TGTGCCTGGATAGGGGAGGGCTCTGGAAACACCATATATTTT	CAWIGEGSGNTIYF
TRBJ2-5	.	.	TRBV4-1	TGCGCCAGCAGCCCGCGGGCTCCCGGGAGCCAAGAGACCCAGTACTTC	CASSPRAPGSQETQYF